This T cell receptor beta chain was identified during a study of T cell responses to AZD1222 COVID-19 vaccine. Produced via immunoSEQ multiplex PCR; TCRdb's table is partial and in-frame only. The table records around 200,000 clones, more than 70% of them present only once. The CDR3 runs to 17 residues. The V gene's germline CDR1 is WNHNN and CDR2 SYGVQD (reference sequence). The germline V and J ends were trimmed by 0 bases and 2 bases, with 14 bases remaining between them. The sequencing here drew on peripheral blood, taken 28 days after the second AZD1222 dose. The clonotype comes from an adult who received the AZD1222 COVID-19 vaccine. V is TRBV10-1 and J is TRBJ1-5; D not certain. CDR3 in amino acids: CASSESQTAEGNQPQHF. In DNA, the CDR3 is TGCGCCAGCAGTGAGTCTCAAACCGCAGAGGGCAATCAGCCCCAGCATTTT.